A single sample gave rise to the 32 T cell receptor beta chains below, sequenced in a study of regulatory T cells in long-lasting Graves disease. The sample's time point: newly diagnosed GD, antithyroid drugs for less than 3 months. Scientists built the TCR library using RNA that was extracted from PBMCs. CDR3-region Arm-PCR and iRepertoire HTBI primers produced the TCR beta libraries. TCRdb re-analysed the multiplex PCR reads in MiXCR, keeping a single row per CDR3 protein. The sample has 540,000 or so distinct CDR3 sequences; approximately 13% are singletons. The same data also contributed to another study, on T cells in Graves' hyperthyroidism and ophthalmopathy.

Sequenced material: peripheral blood mononuclear cells (PBMCs), taken at new diagnosis, from a patient treated with antithyroid drugs. Receptor source: a man aged 25 to 45 with Graves disease.

This clonotype was detected ten times or more. The chain couples TRBV12-3 or TRBV12-4 to TRBJ2-7; D perhaps matches TRBD2 (5 bases). The length of the CDR3 is 14 residues. V lost 1 base, J lost 7 bases, and 14 bases lay in between. CDR3 DNA: TGTGCCAGCAGTTTAGATTCCGGTGGGAGTGAGCAGTACTTC. It yields the protein CASSLDSGGSEQYF.

The chain carries TRBV11-3 and TRBJ2-1, with TRBD1 as a possible D gene (6 bases). Germline V gene data show CDR1 as SGHNT and CDR2 as YENEEA. With 5 bases removed from V and 6 bases from J, the gap between germline ends came to 11 bases. The CDR3 consists of 13 residues. As DNA, the CDR3 is TGTGCCAGCAGCCTCAACAGGGTCAATGAGCAGTTCTTC. Protein product: CASSLNRVNEQFF.

At least ten counts were recorded for this clonotype. The rearrangement uses TRBV27 and TRBJ2-7; D unclear. CDR1 and CDR2 (germline): MNHEY, SMNVEV (reference sequence). The V and J ends lost 2 bases and 0 bases respectively, with 8 bases between them. CDR3 length equals 14 residues. CDR3 coding DNA: TGTGCCAGCAGTTTAAGTCCAGACTCCTACGAGCAGTACTTC. Translating gives CASSLSPDSYEQYF.

In this sample, this clonotype turned up a few times. The V and J genes are TRBV5-1 and TRBJ2-1, with 7 bases matching TRBD2. There are 15 residues in the CDR3. The V and J ends lost 5 bases and 8 bases, in that order; junction bases with no gene match: 13. CDR1 and CDR2 (germline): SGHRS, YFSETQ. This chain's CDR3 is CASSRGSTTYDEQFF. CDR3 coding DNA: TGCGCCAGCAGTCGCGGGAGCACAACTTACGATGAGCAGTTCTTC.

The genes are TRBV20-1 and TRBJ1-3; no clear D. Germline V lookup: CDR1 DFQATT, CDR2 SNEGSKA (reference sequence). The CDR3 extends over 14 amino acids. Trimming pared 6 bases from V and 4 bases from J, leaving 16 bases between. CDR3 protein: CSAHLRGSGNTIYF. The CDR3 nucleotides read TGCAGTGCCCACCTACGTGGGTCCGGAAACACCATATATTTT.

This clonotype was counted ten times or more. This sequence joins TRBV12-3 or TRBV12-4 and TRBJ2-7; 9 bases line up with TRBD2. The CDR3 totals 13 residues. V trimming: 7 bases; J trimming: 6 bases; junction bases outside the gene matches: 7. CDR3 amino acids: CASTEGLALEQYF. As DNA, the CDR3 is TGTGCCAGCACTGAGGGACTAGCTCTCGAGCAGTACTTC.

As to this clonotype: The junction departs from germline at one end; a sequencing error may be responsible. CDR3 region: CSAKEGASSQPQHF. The CDR3 DNA sequence: TGCAGTGCCAAGGAGGGGGCAAGCAGTCAGCCCCAGCATTTT. The V gene is TRBV20-1, the J gene TRBJ1-5; 7 nucleotides match TRBD1. Germline CDR1 DFQATT, CDR2 SNEGSKA (reference sequence). This CDR3 has 14 amino acids.

This clonotype appeared many times. The chain combines TRBV6-5 with TRBJ2-1; unclear D gene. Deletions cut 4 bases from V and 0 bases from J, with 25 bases between. The CDR3 contains 20 residues. Germline V gives CDR1 MNHEY, CDR2 SVGAGI. CDR3 nucleotide sequence: TGTGCCAGCAGTTCCTCGGGTGTTGTTGTTCCCGAAAGCTCCTACAATGAGCAGTTCTTC. Translated: CASSSSGVVVPESSYNEQFF.

V usage is TRBV6-1 and J usage is TRBJ2-5; 8 nucleotides agree with TRBD1. J lost 5 bases, V lost 11 bases, and 16 bases had no gene match. Germline CDR1 reads MNHNS; CDR2 reads SASEGT. The CDR3 is made up of 15 amino acids. CDR3 DNA: TGTGCCGGCGCAAAGAGGACAGGGTTTCGGGAGACCCAGTACTTC. Its translation: CAGAKRTGFRETQYF.

V gene TRBV19 combines with J gene TRBJ2-2; a possible D gene is TRBD2 (6 bases). The CDR3 sequence is 15 residues long. With 3 bases removed from V and 1 base from J, the gap between germline ends came to 9 bases. Germline assignment: CDR1 LNHDA and CDR2 SQIVND (reference sequence). The CDR3 loop is CASSMAGLNTGELFF. The CDR3 DNA reads TGTGCCAGTAGTATGGCGGGATTGAACACCGGGGAGCTGTTTTTT. The full variable domain, in which reference TRBV19 and TRBJ2-2 provide the parts outside the CDR3, is DGGITQSPKYLFRKEGQNVTLSCEQNLNHDAMYWYRQDPGQGLRLIYYSQIVNDFQKGDIAEGYSVSREKKESFPLTVTSAQKNPTAFYLCASSMAGLNTGELFFGEGSRLTVL.

The chain employs TRBV7-7 and TRBJ2-1, with a tentative D call TRBD1 (6 bases). The CDR3 length is 16 residues. Trimming removed 2 bases from V and 2 bases from J, with 13 bases in between. Germline lookup yields CDR1 SSHAT and CDR2 FNYEAQ (reference sequence). The CDR3 region is CASSLTLDSAYNEQFF. CDR3 nucleotide sequence: TGTGCCAGCAGCTTAACGCTGGACAGCGCCTACAATGAGCAGTTCTTC. The whole variable domain, filled in from reference TRBV7-7 and TRBJ2-1, reads GAGVSQSPRYKVTKRGQDVTLRCDPISSHATLYWYQQALGQGPEFLTYFNYEAQPDKSGLPSDRFSAERPEGSISTLTIQRTEQRDSAMYRCASSLTLDSAYNEQFFGPGTRLTVL.

As to this clonotype: The junction departs from germline at one end; a sequencing error may be responsible. The J gene is TRBJ2-4, the V gene TRBV5-1; weak D call: TRBD2 (5 bases). This CDR3 contains 15 residues. From germline, CDR1 is SGHRS and CDR2 YFSETQ. The CDR3 loop reads CASSWELPGSGIQYF. CDR3 DNA: TGTGCCAGCAGCTGGGAGCTTCCGGGATCGGGCATTCAGTACTTC. Full variable domain (outside the CDR3, taken from reference TRBV5-1 and TRBJ2-4): KAGVTQTPRYLIKTRGQQVTLSCSPISGHRSVSWYQQTPGQGLQFLFEYFSETQRNKGNFPGRFSGRQFSNSRSEMNVSTLELGDSALYLCASSWELPGSGIQYFGAGTRLSVL.

The V call is TRBV7-2, the J call TRBJ2-2; 9 bases align to TRBD2. Germline V lookup: CDR1 SGHTA, CDR2 FQGNSA. The CDR3 covers 15 residues. Trimming took 0 bases from V and 7 from J; bases not matched to a gene: 3. The CDR3 DNA follows: TGTGCCAGCAGCTTAGCACTACTAGCGGGCGGGGAGCTGTTTTTT. It codes for CASSLALLAGGELFF.

This clonotype was counted at least ten times. The chain is built from TRBV20-1 and TRBJ2-7; tentative D call: TRBD1 (6 bases). Per germline, CDR1 DFQATT and CDR2 SNEGSKA (reference sequence). The CDR3 runs to 14 residues. V was cut by 6 bases and J by 0 bases, with 15 bases left in between. The CDR3 here is CSAMTGFGSYEQYF. CDR3 in DNA: TGCAGTGCCATGACAGGATTCGGCTCCTACGAGCAGTACTTC.

The table lists this clonotype with a few counts. The rearrangement links TRBV6-1 to TRBJ1-2; D possibly corresponds to TRBD1 (5 bases). CDR3 length equals 14 residues. CDR1 is MNHNS, CDR2 SASEGT, per germline. V was trimmed by 6 bases and J by 8 bases, leaving 19 bases between them. The CDR3 reads CASREGRTRRGYTF. CDR3 sequence (DNA): TGTGCCAGCAGGGAGGGACGGACCAGGCGGGGCTACACCTTC.

This clonotype showed up many times. The V and J genes are TRBV10-3 and TRBJ2-7, with D perhaps TRBD1 (6 bases). The germline CDR1 and CDR2 sequences are ENHRY and SYGVKD. Trimming took off 6 bases at V and 3 bases at J, with 15 bases between the two ends. The length of the CDR3 is 14 residues. Here the CDR3 DNA reads TGTGCCATCAGGGCCGGGGACACCGACTACGAGCAGTACTTC. Protein product: CAIRAGDTDYEQYF.

The chain uses TRBV5-1 and TRBJ1-4, with a possible D match to TRBD1 (6 bases). Per germline, CDR1 SGHRS and CDR2 YFSETQ. The ends were cut back, 4 bases at V and 7 bases at J, with 11 bases in the middle. The CDR3 length is 13 residues. CDR3 coding DNA: TGCGCCAGCAGCCCGGGGGCGGGTGAAAAACTGTTTTTT. Residues: CASSPGAGEKLFF.

This clonotype was found many times. This chain connects TRBV20-1 to TRBJ2-7, with a tentative D call TRBD1 (6 bases). V shed 0 bases and J shed 2 bases, with 11 bases lying between them. This CDR3 spans 14 amino acids. Germline assignment: CDR1 DFQATT and CDR2 SNEGSKA (reference sequence). Here the CDR3 DNA reads TGCAGTGCTAGAGACAGGGGCCTAGCCTACGAGCAGTACTTC. It is translated as CSARDRGLAYEQYF.

There are many counts of this clonotype. V usage is TRBV2 and J usage is TRBJ2-1, with D perhaps TRBD1 or TRBD2 (6 bases each). In germline, CDR1 is SNHLY, CDR2 FYNNEI. V lost 8 bases, J lost 0 bases, and 11 bases lay in between. The CDR3 runs to 14 residues. The CDR3 sequence: CASSGAYSYNEQFF. The CDR3, as DNA: TGTGCCAGCTCGGGGGCCTACTCCTACAATGAGCAGTTCTTC.

This chain connects TRBV5-4 to TRBJ2-5; D is possibly TRBD1 (6 bases). Per germline, CDR1 SGHNT and CDR2 YYREEE (reference sequence). This CDR3 contains 14 residues. The V end lost 4 bases, the J end lost 3 bases, and 13 bases lay between the germline ends. The CDR3 loop is CASSIRGLEETQYF. Here the CDR3 DNA reads TGTGCCAGCAGCATAAGGGGGTTGGAAGAGACCCAGTACTTC.

This clonotype appeared many times. This chain links TRBV20-1 with TRBJ2-7; 10 bases are a match to TRBD2. Germline loops: CDR1 DFQATT, CDR2 SNEGSKA (reference sequence). The CDR3 is 15 amino acids. Trimming at V came to 0 bases and at J to 3 bases, leaving 5 bases not matched to a gene. CDR3 sequence reads: CSARDRASGGYEQYF. CDR3 in DNA: TGCAGTGCTAGAGATCGGGCTAGCGGGGGCTACGAGCAGTACTTC.

This clonotype was observed at least ten times. The J gene is TRBJ2-5, the V gene TRBV28; a possible D gene is TRBD2 (5 bases). From germline, CDR1 is MDHEN and CDR2 SYDVKM. The CDR3 sequence is 17 residues long. Trimming removed 5 bases at V and 3 bases at J, with 22 bases between. The CDR3 DNA reads TGTGCCAGCAGTCCATCCCTCCGGGATAAAATTAAAGAGACCCAGTACTTC. Protein: CASSPSLRDKIKETQYF. Using reference TRBV28 and TRBJ2-5 for the parts outside the CDR3, the full variable domain is DVKVTQSSRYLVKRTGEKVFLECVQDMDHENMFWYRQDPGLGLRLIYFSYDVKMKEKGDIPEGYSVSREKKERFSLILESASTNQTSMYLCASSPSLRDKIKETQYFGPGTRLLVL.

This clonotype was picked up many times. As DNA, the CDR3 is TGTGCCAGCAGTACGGGGGGCACAGATACGCAGTATTTT. It yields the protein CASSTGGTDTQYF. The chain links TRBV7-3 to TRBJ2-3, with a tentative D call TRBD2 (6 bases). Per germline, CDR1 SGHTA and CDR2 FQGTGA. The CDR3 contains 13 residues. V shed 6 bases and J shed 1 base, with 8 bases lying between them. Looking up the rest from reference TRBV7-3 and TRBJ2-3 gives the full variable domain: GAGVSQTPSNKVTEKGKYVELRCDPISGHTALYWYRQSLGQGPEFLIYFQGTGAADDSGLPNDRFFAVRPEGSVSTLKIQRTERGDSAVYLCASSTGGTDTQYFGPGTRLTVL.

This clonotype was seen many times. The V call is TRBV12-3 or TRBV12-4, the J call TRBJ2-4; 7 bases match TRBD2. The junction had 12 bases not matched to a gene; V was cut back by 8 bases and J by 2 bases. CDR3 length equals 16 residues. The CDR3 DNA reads TGTGCCAGCTCAATGGGAGGGGCCAGGACCAAAAACATTCAGTACTTC. It yields the protein CASSMGGARTKNIQYF.

This clonotype was found many times. The chain has TRBV20-1 and TRBJ2-2; no clear D. This CDR3 has 15 amino acids. With 1 base removed from V and 3 bases from J, the gap between germline ends came to 12 bases. In germline, CDR1 is DFQATT, CDR2 SNEGSKA (reference sequence). The CDR3 spells CSARGLIKDTGELFF. CDR3 DNA: TGCAGTGCTAGAGGTTTAATAAAGGACACCGGGGAGCTGTTTTTT.

This clonotype was seen many times. The V and J genes are TRBV12-3 or TRBV12-4 and TRBJ2-1; 12 nucleotides line up with TRBD1. Trimming took 4 bases from V and 4 from J; bases not matched to a gene: 5. The CDR3 runs to 16 residues. The CDR3 region has the DNA TGTGCCAGCAGTTCGCAGGGACAGGGGGCTTACAATGAGCAGTTCTTC. Translated, it gives CASSSQGQGAYNEQFF.

This clonotype was observed many times. The rearrangement uses TRBV30 and TRBJ1-6; D is undetermined. V was clipped by 0 bases and J by 9 bases, with 9 bases between them. The CDR3 spans 13 residues. The germline V gene has CDR1 GTSNPN and CDR2 SVGIG (reference sequence). The CDR3 nucleotides read TGTGCCTGGAGTGTGGGCGGAGCTTCACCCCTCCACTTT. It yields the protein CAWSVGGASPLHF.

Ten or more counts support this clonotype. The chain carries TRBV5-6 and TRBJ2-7, with D possibly TRBD1 on 5 matching bases. CDR3 length equals 13 residues. Per the germline V gene, CDR1 is SGHDT and CDR2 is YYEEEE. V shed 6 bases and J shed 5 bases, with 15 bases lying between them. The CDR3 nucleotides are TGTGCCAGCACCAAAAGGGGCGTAAACGAGCAGTACTTC. Its protein is CASTKRGVNEQYF. Using reference TRBV5-6 and TRBJ2-7 for the parts outside the CDR3, the full variable domain is DAGVTQSPTHLIKTRGQQVTLRCSPKSGHDTVSWYQQALGQGPQFIFQYYEEEERQRGNFPDRFSGHQFPNYSSELNVNALLLGDSALYLCASTKRGVNEQYFGPGTRLTVT.

This clonotype was counted ten times or more. This chain links TRBV20-1 with TRBJ2-7; D ambiguous. The CDR3 length is 13 residues. Germline CDR1 is DFQATT and CDR2 is SNEGSKA (reference sequence). V was shortened by 0 bases and J by 7 bases, with 13 bases between the two germline ends. The CDR3 reads CSARDIGPTEQYF. DNA of the CDR3: TGCAGTGCTAGAGATATCGGACCTACGGAGCAGTACTTC.

This clonotype has a count of ten or more. The chain is built from TRBV12-3 or TRBV12-4 and TRBJ2-3; 10 bases fit TRBD2. V shed 7 bases, J shed 1 base, and the junction held 5 bases outside the gene matches. This CDR3 comprises 15 residues. The CDR3 is CASIELAGGTDTQYF. For the CDR3, the DNA is TGTGCCAGCATCGAGCTAGCGGGAGGCACAGATACGCAGTATTTT.

This clonotype was seen a few times. The chain couples TRBV19 to TRBJ1-5; D remains ambiguous. This CDR3 is 14 amino acids long. V shed 5 bases and J shed 7 bases, with 15 bases lying between them. Germline V gene sequence: CDR1 LNHDA, CDR2 SQIVND (reference sequence). The CDR3 DNA follows: TGTGCCAGTAGTCGGGTGTTAGTTTTCCAGCCCCAGCATTTT. It yields the protein CASSRVLVFQPQHF.

This clonotype was seen repeatedly, ten times or more. The junction departs from the called germline gene at one end, perhaps through a read error. This chain uses TRBV15 with TRBJ1-2, with 7 bases that match TRBD1. The germline V gene has CDR1 LNHNV and CDR2 YYDKDF (reference sequence). This CDR3 is built from 15 residues. The CDR3 spells CATSRDRVTDYGYTF. The CDR3 nucleotides are TGTGCCACCAGCCGAGACAGGGTTACGGACTATGGCTACACCTTC.